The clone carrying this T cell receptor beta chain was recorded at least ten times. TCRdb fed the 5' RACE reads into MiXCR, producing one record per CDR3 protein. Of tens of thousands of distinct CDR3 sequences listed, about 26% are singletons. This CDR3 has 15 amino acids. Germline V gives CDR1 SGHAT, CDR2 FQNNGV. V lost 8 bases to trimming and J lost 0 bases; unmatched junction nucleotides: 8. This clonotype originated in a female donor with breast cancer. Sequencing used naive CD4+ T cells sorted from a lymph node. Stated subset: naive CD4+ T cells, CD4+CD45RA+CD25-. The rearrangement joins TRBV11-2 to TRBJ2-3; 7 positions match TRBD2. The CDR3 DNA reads TGTGCCAGCGCTTACCAACTAGCGAGCACAGATACGCAGTATTTT. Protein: CASAYQLASTDTQYF.